Below are 21 T cell receptor beta chains sequenced from a single sample in a study of T cell clonality in common variable immunodeficiency. The study's findings and limits: In common variable immunodeficiency, TCR beta chains reportedly carried fewer deletions and N-nucleotide insertions.

These receptors' antigens are unknown. Repertoires were generated with immunoSEQ multiplex PCR, while TCRdb's copy carries only in-frame clones and drops some. This sample comprises over 30,000 clones, none seen once only. Sequences were obtained from peripheral blood mononuclear cells. The source of these receptors is a human donor with common variable immunodeficiency.

This clone was observed many times. The read terminates 3 residues ahead of where the CDR3 ends, so the germline J gene completes it. The genes are TRBV20-1 and TRBJ2-3; the match to TRBD2 covers 8 bases. The trim removed 4 bases at V and 4 bases at J, leaving 10 bases unmatched. The CDR3 has 15 residues. Germline V gives CDR1 DFQATT, CDR2 SNEGSKA (reference sequence). The covered CDR3 bases are TGCAGTGCTATCCCATCAGCGGGAGCGGCAGATACG. It translates to CSAIPSAGAADT. The full CDR3 reads CSAIPSAGAADTQYF.

A few counts support this clone. The CDR3 goes on 3 residues after the read ends, and that part is filled in from the germline J gene. The V and J genes are TRBV7-2 and TRBJ2-3, with 14 bases lining up with TRBD2. The trim removed 5 bases at V and 6 bases at J, leaving 4 bases unmatched. CDR1 is SGHTA, CDR2 FQGNSA, per germline. CDR3 length: 15 residues. CDR3 protein: CASSVGTSGSDTQYF. The covered CDR3 bases are TGTGCCAGCAGCGTTGGGACTAGCGGGAGCGATACG.

This clone was seen a handful of times. The read comes to an end 3 residues before the CDR3 does, leaving the germline J gene to fill in the end. This chain connects TRBV19 to TRBJ1-1; TRBD1 is a possible D gene (5 bases). The germline V and J ends were trimmed by 6 bases and 0 bases, with 14 bases remaining between them. The germline V gene has CDR1 LNHDA and CDR2 SQIVND (reference sequence). CDR3 length: 15 residues. CDR3 residues: CASSWGEEMNTEAFF. Incomplete CDR3 DNA: TGTGCCAGTAGCTGGGGCGAGGAGATGAACACTGAA.

This clone was counted only a few times. The read comes to an end 3 residues before the CDR3 does, leaving the germline J gene to fill in the end. The chain uses TRBV20-1 and TRBJ1-1; tentative D call: TRBD1 (5 bases). The CDR3 sequence is 15 residues long. The germline V gene has CDR1 DFQATT and CDR2 SNEGSKA (reference sequence). V was trimmed by 1 base and J by 5 bases, leaving 17 bases between them. The covered CDR3 bases are TGCAGTGCTAGAGGGCCCGGGGGGGTTGGGACTGAA. Residues: CSARGPGGVGTE. The entire CDR3 reads CSARGPGGVGTEAFF.

This clone came up many times. The part of the CDR3 DNA that was read is TGTGCCAGCAGCTTAGGGAGGGGGTCCGGAAACACC. Residues: CASSLGRGSGNT. The whole CDR3 protein is CASSLGRGSGNTIYF. The chain combines TRBV11-3 with TRBJ1-3; TRBD1 is a possible D gene (6 bases). The CDR3 is cut off 3 residues early in the read; its end comes from the germline J gene. Germline V lookup: CDR1 SGHNT, CDR2 YENEEA. CDR3 length equals 15 residues. Trimming cost V 1 base and J 4 bases, with 11 bases left between them.

Comments on this clone: The read halts 3 residues ahead of the CDR3 end, with the missing end drawn from the germline J gene. The rearrangement links TRBV5-1 to TRBJ2-3; perhaps TRBD2 as D (6 bases). The CDR3 runs 16 residues. Germline V lookup: CDR1 SGHRS, CDR2 YFSETQ. V lost 0 bases and J lost 1, with 12 bases in between. The sequenced part of the CDR3 DNA is TGCGCCAGCAGCTTGGTGCAGGGCGGGGGCACAGATACG. This codes for CASSLVQGGGTDT. The whole CDR3 is CASSLVQGGGTDTQYF.

Many counts were recorded for this clone. The read gets to within 3 residues of the CDR3 end, and the germline J gene fills in the rest. This rearrangement joins TRBV18 to TRBJ2-5; D gene uncertain. The CDR3 consists of 13 residues. Between the trimmed V and J ends, which lost 0 bases and 5 bases, there was a span of 7 bases. Germline-derived CDR1 and CDR2 are KGHSH and LQKENI. CDR3 sequence reads: CASSPPVGETQYF. Incomplete CDR3 DNA: TGTGCCAGCTCACCACCGGTAGGGGAGACC.

The part of the CDR3 DNA that was read is TGCAGCGCCCTTCATGGGACAGGGGGCGTTAGGAATGAG. Translation gives CSALHGTGGVRNE. The entire CDR3 protein reads CSALHGTGGVRNEQFF. This rearrangement joins TRBV29-1 to TRBJ2-1; 12 bases agree with TRBD1. With the read ending 3 residues before the CDR3 end, the germline J gene is used to fill in that end. This CDR3 contains 16 residues. V gave up 7 bases and J gave up 7 bases; unmatched junction bases: 14. Germline V gene data show CDR1 as SQVTM and CDR2 as ANQGSEA.

The sample holds many counts of this clone. The read stops 3 residues short of the end of the CDR3; the missing end is completed from the germline J gene. This chain uses TRBV7-2 with TRBJ2-2; D gene ambiguous. The CDR3 contains 12 residues. V was pared by 6 bases and J by 7 bases, with 9 bases between. Germline V gene lookup returns CDR1 SGHTA and CDR2 FQGNSA. The CDR3 bases that were read are TGTGCCAGCAGTCACCCGGTCGGGGAG. Its protein product is CASSHPVGE. The whole CDR3 reads CASSHPVGELFF.

This clone was seen at least ten times. The sequenced fragment ends 3 residues before the CDR3 boundary, so the rest is inferred from the germline J gene. The genes are TRBV11-2 and TRBJ2-1, with D hard to call. Trimming removed 2 bases at V and 7 bases at J, with 9 bases between. CDR1 SGHAT and CDR2 FQNNGV come from the germline V gene. This CDR3 is 13 amino acids long. CDR3: CASSLRPRNEQFF. The CDR3 DNA, read in part, is TGTGCCAGCAGCTTACGACCCAGGAATGAG.

Turning to this clone: The read finishes 3 residues shy of the CDR3 end, and the germline J gene is used to complete it. The chain combines TRBV6-2 or TRBV6-3 with TRBJ1-6; D uncertain. This CDR3 spans 14 amino acids. Trimming took 3 bases from V and 8 from J, leaving 11 bases between them. Germline lookup yields CDR1 MNHEY and CDR2 SVGEGT. The CDR3 loop reads CASSYLRRDSPLHF. The part of the CDR3 DNA that was read is TGTGCCAGCAGTTATTTGAGGAGGGATTCACCC.

This clone appeared many times. The sequence runs out 3 residues before the end of the CDR3; the remainder is reconstructed from the germline J gene. V and J are TRBV19 and TRBJ2-2; 8 bases match TRBD2. Germline loops: CDR1 LNHDA, CDR2 SQIVND (reference sequence). After removal of 5 bases from V and 4 bases from J, the junction contained 9 bases not matched to a gene. The CDR3 is 16 amino acids. The CDR3 reads CASSQRLAGGTGELFF. The CDR3 DNA, read in part, is TGTGCCAGTAGTCAGCGGCTAGCGGGTGGCACCGGGGAG.

This clone was seen many times. The read gets to within 3 residues of the CDR3 end, and the germline J gene fills in the rest. The chain is built from TRBV14 and TRBJ2-3, with D maybe TRBD1 (6 bases). With 4 bases removed from V and 4 bases from J, the gap between germline ends came to 18 bases. This CDR3 is 16 amino acids long. From germline, CDR1 is SGHDN and CDR2 FVKESK. Partial CDR3 DNA: TGTGCCAGCAGCCTCCGACAGGCAGAAAGCTCAGATACG. It encodes CASSLRQAESSDT. The whole CDR3 sequence reads CASSLRQAESSDTQYF.

In its sample, this clone was seen many times. The read comes to an end 3 residues before the CDR3 does, leaving the germline J gene to fill in the end. This chain connects TRBV18 to TRBJ1-1, with TRBD1 matching 8 bases. Germline assignment: CDR1 KGHSH and CDR2 LQKENI. This CDR3 is 13 amino acids long. The sequenced CDR3 bases are TGTGCCAGCTCACCTGGACAGGGAAGAGAG. The encoded protein is CASSPGQGRE. The whole CDR3 protein reads CASSPGQGREAFF.

In regard to this clone: The read ends 3 residues early relative to the CDR3; the germline J gene fills the gap. V usage is TRBV19 and J usage is TRBJ1-3; D possibly corresponds to TRBD1 (5 bases). V lost 2 bases and J 9 bases, leaving 14 bases between the germline ends. There are 14 residues in the CDR3. Per the germline V gene, CDR1 is LNHDA and CDR2 is SQIVND (reference sequence). The CDR3 sequence is CASSIKRSGATIYF. CDR3 DNA, as far as it was read: TGTGCCAGTAGTATAAAAAGGAGTGGGGCCACC.

A note on this clone: The read finishes 3 residues shy of the CDR3 end, and the germline J gene is used to complete it. The chain uses TRBV6-2 or TRBV6-3 and TRBJ2-3; TRBD1 matches at 7 bases. There are 14 residues in the CDR3. V lost 5 bases to trimming and J lost 5 bases; unmatched junction nucleotides: 7. CDR1 MNHEY and CDR2 SVGEGT come from the germline V gene. The CDR3 spells CASSDRDRIDTQYF. The CDR3 bases that were read are TGTGCCAGCAGTGACAGGGATCGAATAGATACG.

This clone was counted many times. Read data end 3 residues before the CDR3 end; the end is taken from the germline J gene. The chain carries TRBV5-1 and TRBJ1-2; possible D gene TRBD1, 6 bases. Germline lookup yields CDR1 SGHRS and CDR2 YFSETQ. The CDR3 contains 14 residues. The CDR3 is CASSFWGQEGGYTF. The CDR3 bases that were read are TGCGCCAGCAGCTTCTGGGGGCAGGAGGGCGGC. Based on the CDR3 plus reference TRBV5-1 and TRBJ1-2, the full variable domain is KAGVTQTPRYLIKTRGQQVTLSCSPISGHRSVSWYQQTPGQGLQFLFEYFSETQRNKGNFPGRFSGRQFSNSRSEMNVSTLELGDSALYLCASSFWGQEGGYTFGSGTRLTVV.

In its sample, this clone was seen a few times. The CDR3 loop reads CASSMRGQTNEKLFF. The CDR3 DNA, read in part, is TGTGCCAGTAGTATGAGGGGACAGACGAATGAAAAA. The chain uses TRBV19 and TRBJ1-4; 7 bases agree with TRBD1. The read terminates 3 residues before the CDR3 end, so the remaining end is supplied by the germline J gene. In germline, CDR1 is LNHDA, CDR2 SQIVND (reference sequence). The junction had 6 bases not matched to a gene; V was cut back by 3 bases and J by 5 bases. The CDR3 has 15 amino acids.

A word on this clone: The read finishes 3 residues shy of the CDR3 end, and the germline J gene is used to complete it. The V and J genes are TRBV7-6 and TRBJ1-1; possible D gene TRBD1, 6 bases. Trimming cost V 0 bases and J 1 base, with 9 bases left between them. The length of the CDR3 is 15 residues. The germline V gene encodes CDR1 SGHVS and CDR2 FNYEAQ. CDR3 bases read: TGTGCCAGCAGCTTAGCTCCGGGACAGAACACTGAA. It is translated as CASSLAPGQNTE. The CDR3 reads in full as CASSLAPGQNTEAFF.

This clone was counted a few times. Read data end 3 residues before the CDR3 end; the end is taken from the germline J gene. The chain has TRBV7-3 and TRBJ2-7; 9 nucleotides agree with TRBD2. Germline V gene data show CDR1 as SGHTA and CDR2 as FQGTGA. This CDR3 is built from 17 residues. J lost 5 bases, V lost 3 bases, and 14 bases had no gene match. Partial CDR3 DNA: TGTGCCAGCAGCTTCGGACGTGTGGCGGGAGGGCCAAACGAG. This translates into CASSFGRVAGGPNE. The whole CDR3 protein reads CASSFGRVAGGPNEQYF.

This clone came up many times. The read comes to an end 3 residues before the CDR3 does, leaving the germline J gene to fill in the end. The chain uses TRBV7-3 and TRBJ1-2; the match to TRBD1 covers 7 bases. The V gene's germline CDR1 is SGHTA and CDR2 FQGTGA. This CDR3 comprises 13 residues. CDR3 loop: CASSLKGAPGYTF. The sequenced CDR3 bases are TGTGCCAGCAGCTTAAAGGGGGCGCCCGGC.